This TCR beta chain comes out of a study of cytomegalovirus exposure and HLA in healthy donors (dated 2017 in TCRdb). Regarding the study in general: In an earlier analysis of 450 to 750 of the donors, under 300 Gb of sequence data and 90 million to 130 million unique TCR beta sequences from about 179 million T cells were reported. An early release that covered several hundred HLA-typed donors contained approximately 300 gigabases of sequencing data and 65 million to 100 million unique TCR sequences. The genetic ancestry cluster associated with self-reported Caucasian donors included over 65% of the 350 to 500 genotyped donors. The study aimed to test whether cataloging public T cell receptors could reveal signatures of past pathogen exposure. Using immunosequencing, the study profiled T cell repertoires from 500 to 800 subjects and related those repertoires to cytomegalovirus serostatus. In addition to the first cohort of about 650 subjects, a separate validation cohort of 120 different subjects was used. To predict cytomegalovirus infection status, the study combined high-throughput TCR immunosequencing, statistical association of individual TCRs with disease status, and machine learning. A later analysis re-examined previously published TCR beta repertoires from hundreds of donors and added high-resolution HLA genotyping to investigate patterns of TCR occurrence. In the later analysis, no new phenotypic data were used to find candidate immune exposures; instead, reliance was placed on TCR beta sequences and their occurrence across donors. In an earlier analysis of 500 to 650 of the donors, high-throughput TCR beta sequencing was used to judge whether each TCR beta V gene segment behaved as functional or pseudogenic. Donor age, sex, ethnicity and CMV serostatus were collected together with the repertoire data. In a later genetic analysis, genome-wide SNP genotypes for about three fifths of the roughly 670 donors were used, and that subset was treated as a discovery cohort. Every repertoire in the discovery cohort had been generated on one and the same sequencing platform. HLA typing covered class I and class II loci at four-digit resolution. Typing coverage differed by locus: A, B, C, DRB1 and DQB1 were typed in roughly 629-630 donors, DQA1 in roughly 500, DPA1 in some 610, and DPB1 in roughly 450. Four to six DR-DQ haplotypes were handled as single units for association and clustering, since linkage in the cohort was strong. Among a few hundred genotyped donors of the cohort, an average of approximately 240,000 unique TCR beta nucleotide sequences were sequenced per donor, about a sixth of them non-productive. General findings and caveats noted by the study authors: Correlated functional status among segregating V segments might reflect linkage disequilibrium, but an unknown experimental factor could not be ruled out. A few of the identified cytomegalovirus-associated TCR beta chains were confirmed in vitro to be specific for cytomegalovirus antigens. The study listed approximately 160 TCR beta chains as associated with cytomegalovirus. Because HLA typing was missing for some donors at each locus, association tests included only the typed subset. Some IMGT-functional V segments, including TRBV6-2 and TRBV6-3, could not be distinguished by the 87-base-pair reads and were therefore excluded. A later genetic analysis reported fewer N-insertions in productive TCRs among donors in an Asian-associated ancestry cluster than the roughly 620-donor mean. According to the authors, the approach could potentially be generalized to other disease states and immunological phenotypes. While some public TCRs were present in many individuals, most TCR sequences turned up only very rarely across donors. A further reported finding was that TCR beta sequences accurately predicted the HLA-A and HLA-B alleles for most subjects in the first cohort. In a later genetic analysis, a missense DCLRE1C variant was associated with V-gene and J-gene trimming of TCR beta chains, and the association was replicated in an independent cohort. The earlier analysis of approximately 560 of the donors excluded 15 to 20 rarely observed V segments, including chromosome 9 orphons, because counts were too low. An earlier analysis of around 500 of the donors showed that most TCR beta V segments appeared in productive rearrangements either about 87% or about 30% of the time, which broadly matched IMGT annotations. In a later analysis, TCR association rates were found to vary across HLA loci, with the most associated TCRs seen for DRB1 alleles and the fewest for HLA-C alleles. In a later analysis, HLA-associated TCR beta chains showed more clonal expansion and lower generation probabilities than non-associated chains that were equally common. CMV serostatus was the only immune exposure information available for the cohort. Sequencing depth was assumed to be roughly uniform across donors in the presence/absence analyses, though that assumption may not hold. A cluster of highly shared sequence variants was judged likely to represent a technical artifact of the sequencing pipeline. Only TCR beta chains were sequenced in this cohort, and the absence of alpha or paired-chain data limited detectable features. The classifier was reported to diagnose cytomegalovirus status with high specificity and sensitivity in both the original and validation cohorts. A later analysis reported that several top co-occurrence clusters appeared linked to parvovirus B19, influenza, CMV and Epstein-Barr virus. In a later analysis, most CMV-associated TCR beta chains were found to appear HLA-restricted, with HLA associations seemingly driven largely by CMV exposure. When HLA alleles, especially DR and DQ, strongly co-occurred, attributing TCR associations to individual alleles was difficult. At a false discovery rate of 0.05, a later analysis linked under 20,000 TCR beta sequences to specific HLA alleles.

Including cysteine and phenylalanine, the CDR3 has 14 amino acids. Just the 42-base CDR3 DNA is kept, in frame starting at base 1. Via the germline V gene (reference sequence), CDR1 is PRHDT and CDR2 FYEKMQ. Unmatched junction bases come to 7, with V trimmed by 4 bases and J by 4 bases. The method behind the library was the immunoSEQ multiplex PCR assay. For the multiplex PCR, a mixture combining 60 forward primers for TCR Vbeta segments and 13 reverse primers for TCR Jbeta segments was used. The CDR3 region of rearranged TCR beta genes was amplified from genomic DNA by a multiplex PCR assay. Amplified TCR beta libraries were sequenced as 87-base-pair reads on the Illumina HiSeq System. The authors' pipeline ran thus. Across the 700 or so repertoires, a later analysis counted 80 million or so unique TCR beta chains, approximately 10 million of which were shared by at least two donors. Raw reads were error-corrected and collapsed into unique sequences with a nearest-neighbor algorithm that merged closely related sequences to remove PCR and sequencing errors. V, D and J gene segments were assigned by aligning CDR3 sequences to IMGT reference sequences. Each retained sequence needed at least a six-nucleotide match to both a V gene segment and a J gene segment. A rearrangement was called productive if the CDR3 had no stop codons and remained in frame with V and J, and every other rearrangement was called non-productive. CDR3 was defined by IMGT convention, running from the second conserved V-encoded cysteine to the conserved J-encoded phenylalanine. The earlier analysis of some 600 of the donors excluded sequences that lacked an unambiguous match to a single V gene segment. In an earlier analysis of approximately 590 of the donors, V segments were called functional above 56.7% productive rearrangements and were called segregating when the between-donor standard deviation exceeded 5%. A statistical classification framework was built for diagnosing cytomegalovirus status from the catalog of TCR beta chain sequences. In a later analysis, TCR nucleotide sequences were compared against IMGT/GENE-DB human TR gene sequences so that V and J genes could be assigned. The TCRdist pipeline was used in a later analysis to assign CDR3 sequences and most-parsimonious VDJ recombination scenarios. In a later analysis, each TCR beta chain was defined by its CDR3 amino acid sequence together with its V-gene family, and reads lacking a unique V-gene family were excluded. To address suspected cross-contamination and a sequencing artifact, a later analysis removed roughly 640 highly shared, low-generation-probability nucleotide sequences. In a later analysis, a clonal expansion index was calculated for each public chain from normalized within-repertoire ranks of inferred template counts. In a later analysis, generation probabilities were computed with a VDJ recombination model fitted to out-of-frame rearrangements, and the resulting probabilities were checked against IGoR. A later analysis scored TCR-TCR, TCR-HLA and TCR-CMV co-occurrence with hypergeometric tests, applying a repertoire-size bias correction to TCR pairs. In a later analysis, false discovery rates were estimated by permuting HLA or CMV assignments 20 times. In a later analysis, co-occurring TCRs were grouped using DBSCAN, and TCRdist sequence similarity was added for clustering within HLA-allele-positive subsets. Repertoires with fewer than 30,000 or more than 120,000 public chains, plus five repertoires with anomalous nucleotide sharing, were excluded from co-occurrence clustering. Held by TCRdb, this immuneACCESS table contains in-frame sequences only and omits some clones. Under half of the omission traces to an unresolved V gene where checked; the cause of the rest is unknown. The V and J calls and the clone size are those of that table, but D and trimming were determined from the DNA. The sample table shows about 120,000 clones, and around 79% are seen once. The ten largest clones represent roughly 1.5% of the sample.

In total, around 600 healthy bone marrow donors made up the cohort. Cohort members were all nominally healthy when sampled, although unrecorded immune exposures were likely present. The donor was CMV seronegative and belonged to the group of 352 seronegative cohort members. A peripheral blood sample was provided by each donor, and peripheral blood mononuclear cells were used for TCR beta sequencing. The Qiagen DNeasy Blood Extraction Kit was used to extract genomic DNA from the blood cell samples. In the case of this clone: No antigen is known for it. Base-call qualities are not available, and no considerably larger clone is one nucleotide away.

The specimen sequenced was PBMCs. This sequence originates from a woman younger than 30 in good health and CMV-seronegative. The V gene is TRBV13 and the J gene is TRBJ2-7, and 7 bases in between align with TRBD1. CDR3 protein: CASSYTGAQYEQYF. The nucleotide sequence reads as follows: TGTGCCAGCAGCTACACAGGGGCGCAGTACGAGCAGTACTTC.